This T cell receptor beta chain came from a study of blood T cell repertoires in COVID-19. Original methodology: Nucleated cell counts were estimated from reference gene primer amplification. Produced via immunoSEQ multiplex PCR; TCRdb's table is partial and in-frame only. V, J and clone size reflect that table, while D and trimming were determined from the DNA. This sample yields about 250,000 clones, of which 75% to 90% are seen a single time; roughly 4% belongs to the top ten. Enrolled through a virtual design, the participants were between roughly 18 and 90 years of age and came from about two dozen US areas. Resolution of symptoms, clearance, or two negative PCRs was present in recovered Cohort 3 donors. The receptor was isolated from a woman between 25 and 40 years old who had recovered from COVID-19. Sample: PBMCs or T cells enriched from blood (not recorded which).

In DNA, the CDR3 is TGTGCCAGCAGCGGGCGACTAGCGGGGGGGCCGTGGAGCTCCTACAATGAGCAGTTCTTC. As protein: CASSGRLAGGPWSSYNEQFF. V gene TRBV5-4 combines with J gene TRBJ2-1; TRBD2 aligns across 14 bases. The CDR3 totals 20 residues. V dropped 4 bases and J dropped 0; count of bases not matched to a gene: 12. Germline V gene sequence: CDR1 SGHNT, CDR2 YYREEE (reference sequence).